What follows are 14 T cell receptor beta chains derived from one specimen sequenced in a study of regulatory T cells in long-lasting Graves disease. Described time point: persistent/refractory GD, antithyroid drugs over 5 years with positive TRAb. Extracted RNA from PBMCs served as the source of the TCR library. Libraries of TCR beta came from iRepertoire HTBI primers plus Arm-PCR of CDR3 regions. MiXCR was run by TCRdb on the multiplex PCR reads, yielding one entry per CDR3 protein. The sample shows 700,000 or so distinct CDR3 sequences, around 30% of them seen only once. This specimen consisted of peripheral blood mononuclear cells (PBMCs), obtained when the disease was refractory, from a patient treated with antithyroid drugs. These receptors came from a female donor with Graves disease.

This clonotype showed up just a few times. This chain uses TRBV7-9 with TRBJ2-5; D might be TRBD2 (5 bases). The germline CDR1 and CDR2 sequences are SEHNR and FQNEAQ (reference sequence). The length of the CDR3 is 17 residues. The V end was cut by 1 base, the J end by 1 base, with 16 bases between. The CDR3 loop is CASSLEDRGGLQETQYF. CDR3 sequence (DNA): TGTGCCAGCAGCTTAGAGGACCGCGGAGGCCTCCAAGAGACCCAGTACTTC. The variable domain in full, completed from reference TRBV7-9 and TRBJ2-5, reads DTGVSQNPRHKITKRGQNVTFRCDPISEHNRLYWYRQTLGQGPEFLTYFQNEAQLEKSRLLSDRFSAERPKGSFSTLEIQRTEQGDSAMYLCASSLEDRGGLQETQYFGPGTRLLVL.

This clonotype turned up a few times. The chain links TRBV20-1 to TRBJ2-7; TRBD1 might be the D (6 bases). CDR1 and CDR2 from the germline V gene are DFQATT and SNEGSKA (reference sequence). Trimming took off 5 bases at V and 6 bases at J, with 23 bases between the two ends. The length of the CDR3 is 15 residues. In DNA, the CDR3 is TGCAGTGCTCTACACAGGGTTGGATCCCTAATCGAGCAGTACTTC. This encodes CSALHRVGSLIEQYF.

At least ten counts were recorded for this clonotype. This chain uses TRBV28 with TRBJ1-6, with 8 nucleotides matching TRBD1. The CDR3 sequence is 15 residues long. V gave up 2 bases and J gave up 10 bases; unmatched junction bases: 7. In germline, CDR1 is MDHEN, CDR2 SYDVKM. Here the CDR3 DNA reads TGTGCCAGCAGTTTAAATGGACAGGGAGAATCACCCCTCCACTTT. Residues: CASSLNGQGESPLHF.

This chain connects TRBV5-5 to TRBJ2-5; 10 bases fit TRBD2. V was pared by 3 bases and J by 2 bases, with 25 bases of the junction left unmatched. This CDR3 has 22 residues. Per the germline V gene, CDR1 is SGHKS and CDR2 is YYEKEE (reference sequence). This chain's CDR3 is CASSSGFPRPGPAGGRQETQYF. The CDR3 DNA sequence: TGTGCCAGCAGCTCGGGCTTTCCCCGCCCAGGTCCAGCGGGAGGGCGGCAAGAGACCCAGTACTTC.

There are a few counts of this clonotype. In nucleotides, the CDR3 is TGTGCCAGCAGTTTGGGACCAGAGTATGGCTACACCTTC. It codes for CASSLGPEYGYTF. This chain connects TRBV27 to TRBJ1-2; maybe TRBD1 (5 bases). Deletions cut 3 bases from V and 5 bases from J, with 10 bases between. Germline V gene data show CDR1 as MNHEY and CDR2 as SMNVEV (reference sequence). The CDR3 runs to 13 residues.

The V call is TRBV3-1, the J call TRBJ2-7; D may be TRBD2 (5 bases). CDR1 and CDR2 (germline): LGHDT, YNNKEL (reference sequence). Trimming pared 2 bases from V and 0 bases from J, leaving 11 bases between. The length of the CDR3 is 15 residues. CDR3 nucleotide sequence: TGTGCCAGCAGCCAATTTCGGGAAAGCTCCTACGAGCAGTACTTC. Protein product: CASSQFRESSYEQYF.

There are a few counts of this clonotype. This rearrangement joins TRBV20-1 to TRBJ1-4; D remains ambiguous. The germline V gene has CDR1 DFQATT and CDR2 SNEGSKA (reference sequence). There are 14 residues in the CDR3. V dropped 0 bases and J dropped 7 bases, with 12 bases sitting between them. As DNA, the CDR3 is TGCAGTGCTAGAGATCTTGACGCCTTTGAAAAACTGTTTTTT. Its protein product is CSARDLDAFEKLFF.

The genes are TRBV10-2 and TRBJ1-1; unclear D gene. The CDR3 consists of 15 residues. Between the trimmed V and J ends, which lost 3 bases and 2 bases, there was a span of 13 bases. Germline CDR1 and CDR2: WSHSY and SAAADI. The DNA for the CDR3 is TGCGCCAGCAGTGATCCTAGGGAGGGTAACACTGAAGCTTTCTTT. Translated, it gives CASSDPREGNTEAFF.

The chain joins TRBV7-3 to TRBJ2-5, with 9 bases identical to TRBD1. The CDR3 is 15 residues long. Germline CDR1 reads SGHTA; CDR2 reads FQGTGA. V dropped 7 bases and J dropped 4; count of bases not matched to a gene: 10. In nucleotides, the CDR3 is TGTGCCAGCACCCAAACAGGGGGCGAAGGAGAGACCCAGTACTTC. Translation: CASTQTGGEGETQYF.

In this sample, this clonotype turned up a few times. The J gene is TRBJ1-5, the V gene TRBV11-2; no clear D gene. This CDR3 comprises 13 residues. The V end lost 1 base, the J end lost 3 bases, and 4 bases lay between the germline ends. Looked up from germline, CDR1 is SGHAT and CDR2 is FQNNGV. The CDR3 loop reads CASSLVYNQPQHF. The CDR3 DNA reads as TGTGCCAGCAGCTTAGTCTACAATCAGCCCCAGCATTTT.

Remarks on this clonotype: A clone one base away is much larger, so this may be a read error. V gene TRBV7-9 combines with J gene TRBJ2-7, with D possibly matching TRBD1 (6 bases). CDR3 length: 13 amino acids. Germline CDR1 and CDR2: SEHNR and FQNEAQ (reference sequence). V was pared by 5 bases and J by 3 bases, with 11 bases between. The CDR3 region has the DNA TGTGCCAGCAGCCAGAAAGGGGGCTACGAGCAGTACTTC. This translates into CASSQKGGYEQYF. Supplemented by reference TRBV7-9 and TRBJ2-7, the full variable domain reads DTGVSQNPRHKITKRGQNVTFRCDPISEHNRLYWYRQTLGQGPEFLTYFQNEAQLEKSRLLSDRFSAERPKGSFSTLEIQRTEQGDSAMYLCASSQKGGYEQYFGPGTRLTVT.

The rearrangement joins TRBV7-2 to TRBJ1-2, with 7 bases aligning to TRBD1. The V and J ends lost 2 bases and 4 bases, in that order; junction bases with no gene match: 13. CDR3 length: 17 amino acids. Looked up from germline, CDR1 is SGHTA and CDR2 is FQGNSA. The CDR3 loop is CASSLTGWTGPSYGYTF. CDR3 bases: TGTGCCAGCAGCTTAACGGGATGGACAGGCCCATCCTATGGCTACACCTTC.

For this clonotype: Possible read error: a much larger clone is one base away. The gene calls are TRBV13 and TRBJ2-5, with D perhaps TRBD2 (5 bases). Germline assignment: CDR1 PRHDT and CDR2 FYEKMQ (reference sequence). V was cut by 6 bases and J by 4 bases, with 12 bases left in between. This CDR3 is built from 13 residues. DNA of the CDR3: TGTGCCAGCAGTTCAGAGGGCACAGAGACCCAGTACTTC. It translates to CASSSEGTETQYF. The complete variable domain, with remaining parts taken from reference TRBV13 and TRBJ2-5, reads AAGVIQSPRHLIKEKRETATLKCYPIPRHDTVYWYQQGPGQDPQFLISFYEKMQSDKGSIPDRFSAQQFSDYHSELNMSSLELGDSALYFCASSSEGTETQYFGPGTRLLVL.

About this clonotype itself: Being one base from a much bigger clone, this may be a read error. V usage is TRBV7-9 and J usage is TRBJ2-7, with D unresolved. Germline values: CDR1 SEHNR, CDR2 FQNEAQ (reference sequence). V was shortened by 1 base and J by 2 bases, with 3 bases between the two germline ends. The CDR3 extends over 12 amino acids. The CDR3 loop reads CASSLETYEQYF. The CDR3 DNA follows: TGTGCCAGCAGCTTAGAGACCTACGAGCAGTACTTC.